This T cell receptor (beta chain) comes out of a study of graft-versus-host responses after intestinal transplantation. Study in general: Transplantation in recipients was multivisceral, liver-intestinal, or isolated intestinal.

Clones were read by immunoSEQ multiplex PCR, and TCRdb kept only the in-frame ones, dropping some. Here the sample spans around 88,000 clones, under 95% being singletons. For this clone: Its antigen is as yet unknown.

Specimen: unstimulated CD8+ T cells sorted from spleen or lymph node cells, collected before transplant. The TCR comes from a human donor who was the organ donor for an intestinal transplant.

This CDR3 reads CASSEGRVWDRIDEAFF. Written as DNA, the CDR3 is TGTGCCAGCAGTGAAGGTAGGGTATGGGACAGAATTGATGAAGCTTTCTTT. The chain employs TRBV6-1 and TRBJ1-1, with 7 bases identical to TRBD1. CDR1 and CDR2 from the germline V gene are MNHNS and SASEGT. J gave up 7 bases and V 1 base, and 15 bases lay outside the gene matches. The CDR3 sequence is 17 residues long.